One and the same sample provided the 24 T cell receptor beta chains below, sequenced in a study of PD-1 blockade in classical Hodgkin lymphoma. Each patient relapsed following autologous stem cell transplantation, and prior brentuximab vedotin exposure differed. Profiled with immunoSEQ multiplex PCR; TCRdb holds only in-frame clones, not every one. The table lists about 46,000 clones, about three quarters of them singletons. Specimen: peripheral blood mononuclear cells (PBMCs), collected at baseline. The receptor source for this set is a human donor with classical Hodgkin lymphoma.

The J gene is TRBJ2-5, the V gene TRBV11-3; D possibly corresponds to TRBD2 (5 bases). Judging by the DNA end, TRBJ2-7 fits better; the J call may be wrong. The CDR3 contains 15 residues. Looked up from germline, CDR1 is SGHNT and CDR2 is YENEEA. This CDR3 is CASSLDRSGSYEQYF. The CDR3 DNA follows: TGTGCCAGCAGCTTAGATAGGTCGGGAAGCTACGAGCAGTACTTC.

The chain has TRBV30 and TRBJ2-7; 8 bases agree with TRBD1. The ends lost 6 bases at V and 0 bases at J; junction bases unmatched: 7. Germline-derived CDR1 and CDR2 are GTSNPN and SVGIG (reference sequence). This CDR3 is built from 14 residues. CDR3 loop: CACDRGLSSYEQYF. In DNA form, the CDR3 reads TGTGCCTGTGACAGGGGCCTGAGCTCCTACGAGCAGTACTTC.

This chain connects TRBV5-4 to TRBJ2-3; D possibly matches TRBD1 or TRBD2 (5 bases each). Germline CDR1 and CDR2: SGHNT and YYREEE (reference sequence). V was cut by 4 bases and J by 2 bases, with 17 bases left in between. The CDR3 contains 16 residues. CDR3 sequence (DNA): TGTGCCAGCAGCCAGCCGGGACCGTTTAACACAGATACGCAGTATTTT. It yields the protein CASSQPGPFNTDTQYF.

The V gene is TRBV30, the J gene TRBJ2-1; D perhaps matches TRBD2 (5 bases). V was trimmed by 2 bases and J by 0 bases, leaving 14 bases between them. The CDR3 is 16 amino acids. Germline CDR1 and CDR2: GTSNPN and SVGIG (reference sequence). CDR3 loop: CAWSSSGRSSYNEQFF. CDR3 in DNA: TGTGCCTGGAGTTCCTCGGGAAGAAGCTCCTACAATGAGCAGTTCTTC.

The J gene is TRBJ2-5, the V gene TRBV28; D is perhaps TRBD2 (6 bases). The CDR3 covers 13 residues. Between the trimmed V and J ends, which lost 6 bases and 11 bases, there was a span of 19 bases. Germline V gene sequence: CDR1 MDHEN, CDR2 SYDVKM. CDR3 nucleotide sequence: TGTGCCAGCAGGCCGGGGTCCTCGGGGGAGCAGTACTTC. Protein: CASRPGSSGEQYF. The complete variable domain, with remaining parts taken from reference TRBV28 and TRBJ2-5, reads DVKVTQSSRYLVKRTGEKVFLECVQDMDHENMFWYRQDPGLGLRLIYFSYDVKMKEKGDIPEGYSVSREKKERFSLILESASTNQTSMYLCASRPGSSGEQYFGPGTRLLVL.

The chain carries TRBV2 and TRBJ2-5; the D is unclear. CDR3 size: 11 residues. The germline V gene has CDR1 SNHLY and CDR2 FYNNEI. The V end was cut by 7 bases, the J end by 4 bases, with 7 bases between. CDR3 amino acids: CASTISETQYF. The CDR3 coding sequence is TGTGCCAGCACCATCTCAGAGACCCAGTACTTC. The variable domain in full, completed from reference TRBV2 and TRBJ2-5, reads EPEVTQTPSHQVTQMGQEVILRCVPISNHLYFYWYRQILGQKVEFLVSFYNNEISEKSEIFDDQFSVERPDGSNFTLKIRSTKLEDSAMYFCASTISETQYFGPGTRLLVL.

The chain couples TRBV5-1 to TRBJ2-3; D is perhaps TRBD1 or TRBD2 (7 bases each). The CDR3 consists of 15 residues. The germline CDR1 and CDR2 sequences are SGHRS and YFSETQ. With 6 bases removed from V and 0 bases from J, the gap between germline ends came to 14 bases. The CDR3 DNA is TGCGCCAGCACCCAGGGGGGGTCTAGCACAGATACGCAGTATTTT. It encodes CASTQGGSSTDTQYF.

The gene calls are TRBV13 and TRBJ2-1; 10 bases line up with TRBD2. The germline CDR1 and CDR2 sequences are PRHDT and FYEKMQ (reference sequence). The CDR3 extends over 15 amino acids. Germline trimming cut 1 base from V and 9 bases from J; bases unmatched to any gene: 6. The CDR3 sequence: CASSLEVAGGLEQFF. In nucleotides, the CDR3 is TGTGCCAGCAGCTTAGAGGTAGCGGGGGGTCTTGAGCAGTTCTTC.

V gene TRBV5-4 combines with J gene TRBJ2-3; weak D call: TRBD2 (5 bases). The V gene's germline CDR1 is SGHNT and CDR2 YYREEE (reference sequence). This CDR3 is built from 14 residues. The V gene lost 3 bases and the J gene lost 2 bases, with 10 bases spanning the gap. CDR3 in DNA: TGTGCCAGCAGCTCGGGGTGGGACACAGATACGCAGTATTTT. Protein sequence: CASSSGWDTDTQYF.

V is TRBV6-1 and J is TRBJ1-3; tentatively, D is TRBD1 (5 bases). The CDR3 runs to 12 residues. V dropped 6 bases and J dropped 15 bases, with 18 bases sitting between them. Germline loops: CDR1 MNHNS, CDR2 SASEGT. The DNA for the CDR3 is TGTGCCAGCAGCTCCATGGGACGTGGGCCATATTTT. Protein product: CASSSMGRGPYF.

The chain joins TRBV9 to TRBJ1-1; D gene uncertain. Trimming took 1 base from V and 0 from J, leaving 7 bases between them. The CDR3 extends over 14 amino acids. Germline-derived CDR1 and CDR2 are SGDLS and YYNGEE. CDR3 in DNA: TGTGCCAGCAGCGTAACATGGATGAACACTGAAGCTTTCTTT. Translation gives CASSVTWMNTEAFF.

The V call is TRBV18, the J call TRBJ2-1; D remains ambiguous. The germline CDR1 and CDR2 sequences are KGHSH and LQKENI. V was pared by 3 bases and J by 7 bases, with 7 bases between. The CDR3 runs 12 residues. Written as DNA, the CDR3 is TGTGCCAGCTCACCGGATACTAATGAGCAGTTCTTC. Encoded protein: CASSPDTNEQFF.

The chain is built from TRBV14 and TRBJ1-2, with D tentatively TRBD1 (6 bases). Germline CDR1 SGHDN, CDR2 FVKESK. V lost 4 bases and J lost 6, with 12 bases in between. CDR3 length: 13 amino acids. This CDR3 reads CASSPYKGDGYTF. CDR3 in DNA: TGTGCCAGCAGCCCATATAAGGGGGATGGCTACACCTTC.

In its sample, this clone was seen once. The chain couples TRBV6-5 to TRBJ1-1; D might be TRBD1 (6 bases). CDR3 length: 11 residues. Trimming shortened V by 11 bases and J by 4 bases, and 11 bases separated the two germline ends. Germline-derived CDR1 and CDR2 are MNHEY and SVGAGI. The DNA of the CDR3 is TGTGCCGCAGGGGCGGTCACTGAAGCTTTCTTT. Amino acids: CAAGAVTEAFF.

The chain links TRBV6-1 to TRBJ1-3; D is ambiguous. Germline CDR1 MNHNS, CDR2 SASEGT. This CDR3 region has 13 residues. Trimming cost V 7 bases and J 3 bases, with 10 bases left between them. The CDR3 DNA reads TGTGCCAGCATGGGCATCAATGGAAACACCATATATTTT. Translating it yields CASMGINGNTIYF.

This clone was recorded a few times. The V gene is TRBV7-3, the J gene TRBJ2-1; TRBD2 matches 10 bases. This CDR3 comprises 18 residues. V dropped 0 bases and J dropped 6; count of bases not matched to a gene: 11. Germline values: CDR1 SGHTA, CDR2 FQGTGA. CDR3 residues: CASSLTVASGRALNEQFF. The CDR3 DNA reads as TGTGCCAGCAGCTTAACGGTGGCAAGCGGGAGGGCGCTCAATGAGCAGTTCTTC. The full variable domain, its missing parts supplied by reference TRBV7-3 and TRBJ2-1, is GAGVSQTPSNKVTEKGKYVELRCDPISGHTALYWYRQSLGQGPEFLIYFQGTGAADDSGLPNDRFFAVRPEGSVSTLKIQRTERGDSAVYLCASSLTVASGRALNEQFFGPGTRLTVL.

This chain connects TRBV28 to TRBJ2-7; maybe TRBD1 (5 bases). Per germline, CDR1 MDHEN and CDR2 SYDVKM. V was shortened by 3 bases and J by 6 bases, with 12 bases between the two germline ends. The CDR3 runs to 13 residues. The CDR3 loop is CASSFAREGEQYF. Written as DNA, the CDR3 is TGTGCCAGCAGTTTTGCCAGGGAAGGCGAGCAGTACTTC.

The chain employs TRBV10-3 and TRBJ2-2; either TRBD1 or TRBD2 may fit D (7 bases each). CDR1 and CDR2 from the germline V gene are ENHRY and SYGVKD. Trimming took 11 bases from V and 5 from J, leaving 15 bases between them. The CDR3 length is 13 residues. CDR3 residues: CAATGEGTGELFF. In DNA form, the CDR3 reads TGTGCCGCCACAGGGGAGGGGACCGGGGAGCTGTTTTTT.

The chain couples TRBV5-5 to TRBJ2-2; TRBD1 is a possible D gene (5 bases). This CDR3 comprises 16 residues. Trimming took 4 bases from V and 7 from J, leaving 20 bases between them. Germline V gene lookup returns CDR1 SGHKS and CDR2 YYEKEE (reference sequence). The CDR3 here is CASSRETATRFGELFF. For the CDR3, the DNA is TGTGCCAGCAGCCGTGAGACAGCGACCAGGTTCGGGGAGCTGTTTTTT.

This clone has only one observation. In DNA form, the CDR3 reads TGTGCCAGCAGCTTGGTCGGGCTAGGCGCCTACGAGCAGTACTTC. This codes for CASSLVGLGAYEQYF. This chain links TRBV5-5 with TRBJ2-7, with D uncertain. This CDR3 contains 15 residues. Germline V gene sequence: CDR1 SGHKS, CDR2 YYEKEE (reference sequence). The V gene lost 0 bases and the J gene lost 2 bases, with 12 bases spanning the gap.

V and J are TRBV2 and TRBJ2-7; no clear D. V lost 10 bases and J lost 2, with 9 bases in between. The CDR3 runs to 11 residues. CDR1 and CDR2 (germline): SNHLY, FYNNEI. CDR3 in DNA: TGTGCCAAGGGATCGACCTACGAGCAGTACTTC. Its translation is CAKGSTYEQYF.

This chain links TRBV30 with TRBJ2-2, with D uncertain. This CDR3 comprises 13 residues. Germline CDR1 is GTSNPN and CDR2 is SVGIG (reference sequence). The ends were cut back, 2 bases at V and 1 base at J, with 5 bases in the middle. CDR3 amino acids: CAWSRGNTGELFF. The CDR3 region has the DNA TGTGCCTGGAGTCGAGGGAACACCGGGGAGCTGTTTTTT.

CDR3 region: CASSLAGGPRNEQFF. CDR3 sequence (DNA): TGTGCCAGCAGTCTAGCGGGGGGGCCAAGAAATGAGCAGTTCTTC. The chain employs TRBV28 and TRBJ2-1; 12 nucleotides line up with TRBD2. Germline CDR1 MDHEN, CDR2 SYDVKM. Losses at the gene ends were 5 bases for V and 7 bases for J; bases not matched to a gene: 6. The CDR3 is 15 amino acids.

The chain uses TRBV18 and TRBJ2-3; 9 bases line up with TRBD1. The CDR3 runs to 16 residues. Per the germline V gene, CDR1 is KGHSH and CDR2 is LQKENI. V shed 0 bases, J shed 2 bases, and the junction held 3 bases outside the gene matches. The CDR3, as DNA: TGTGCCAGCTCACCACCGTGGGACAGGGACACAGATACGCAGTATTTT. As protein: CASSPPWDRDTDTQYF. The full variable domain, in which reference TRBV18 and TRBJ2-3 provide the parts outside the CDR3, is NAGVMQNPRHLVRRRGQEARLRCSPMKGHSHVYWYRQLPEEGLKFMVYLQKENIIDESGMPKERFSAEFPKEGPSILRIQQVVRGDSAAYFCASSPPWDRDTDTQYFGPGTRLTVL.